A selection of T cell receptor beta chains follows, all from one sample in a study of blood T cell repertoires in COVID-19. The protocol was immunoSEQ multiplex PCR, while the TCRdb copy is restricted to in-frame clones and leaves out a portion. Of around 280,000 clones detected, over 80% appear once; the ten largest clones hold over 3.5%. Sequenced sample: peripheral blood. The source is a woman between 50 and 59 years old with active or convalescent COVID-19. Each CDR3 is given with its conserved first and last residue. Fields, in order: J gene, clone size, V gene, D gene, CDR3 protein, CDR3 DNA. A D gene is named only where the DNA matches it firmly. The listing skips clone size in some rows; elsewhere it reads once, few, many or a size class.

j_call: TRBJ1-6
clone_size: -
v_call: TRBV27
d_call: -
cdr3_aa: CASSLSRGSPLHF
cdr3_nt: TGTGCCAGCAGTTTGTCACGAGGCTCACCCCTCCACTTT

j_call: TRBJ1-1
clone_size: -
v_call: TRBV6-5
d_call: -
cdr3_aa: CASSSWTANTEAFF
cdr3_nt: TGTGCCAGCAGTTCCTGGACAGCGAACACTGAAGCTTTCTTT

j_call: TRBJ1-6
clone_size: -
v_call: TRBV5-1
d_call: -
cdr3_aa: CASSLGGAGPASPLHF
cdr3_nt: TGCGCCAGCAGCTTGGGAGGTGCGGGGCCAGCTTCACCCCTCCACTTT

j_call: TRBJ2-7
clone_size: -
v_call: TRBV6-1
d_call: TRBD2
cdr3_aa: CASSEAWMRGRSYEQYF
cdr3_nt: TGTGCCAGCAGTGAAGCGTGGATGCGGGGGAGATCCTACGAGCAGTACTTC

j_call: TRBJ1-4
clone_size: -
v_call: TRBV19
d_call: -
cdr3_aa: CASSPIGGGKLFF
cdr3_nt: TGTGCCAGTAGTCCCATTGGCGGGGGAAAACTGTTTTTT

j_call: TRBJ1-2
clone_size: -
v_call: TRBV3-1/TRBV3-2
d_call: TRBD1
cdr3_aa: CASSQVPGGEGYTF
cdr3_nt: TGTGCCAGCAGCCAGGTTCCAGGGGGCGAAGGCTACACCTTC

j_call: TRBJ2-1
clone_size: -
v_call: TRBV11-2
d_call: -
cdr3_aa: CASSYAGNEQFF
cdr3_nt: TGTGCCAGCAGCTACGCAGGGAATGAGCAGTTCTTC

j_call: TRBJ1-1
clone_size: -
v_call: TRBV29-1
d_call: -
cdr3_aa: CSVQDNLGTEAFF
cdr3_nt: TGCAGCGTCCAGGACAATTTGGGCACTGAAGCTTTCTTT

j_call: TRBJ2-7
clone_size: -
v_call: TRBV6-4
d_call: -
cdr3_aa: CASTPWGTSSYEQYF
cdr3_nt: TGTGCCAGCACCCCCTGGGGGACTTCCTCCTACGAGCAGTACTTC

j_call: TRBJ2-2
clone_size: -
v_call: TRBV28
d_call: -
cdr3_aa: CASTQNTGELFF
cdr3_nt: TGTGCCAGCACCCAGAACACCGGGGAGCTGTTTTTT

j_call: TRBJ1-5
clone_size: -
v_call: TRBV6-5
d_call: TRBD1
cdr3_aa: CASRRQGGNQPQHF
cdr3_nt: TGTGCCAGCAGGAGACAGGGGGGCAATCAGCCCCAGCATTTT

j_call: TRBJ2-7
clone_size: -
v_call: TRBV3-1/TRBV3-2
d_call: -
cdr3_aa: CASSQISRVGAYEQYF
cdr3_nt: TGTGCCAGCAGCCAAATCTCGCGGGTTGGGGCCTACGAGCAGTACTTC

j_call: TRBJ2-7
clone_size: -
v_call: TRBV29-1
d_call: TRBD2
cdr3_aa: CSVALAGGLEQYF
cdr3_nt: TGCAGCGTTGCCTTAGCGGGAGGGCTCGAGCAGTACTTC

j_call: TRBJ1-5
clone_size: -
v_call: TRBV4-1
d_call: -
cdr3_aa: CASSRGRDTWDHSNQPQHF
cdr3_nt: TGCGCCAGCAGCCGAGGCCGGGACACATGGGATCATAGCAATCAGCCCCAGCATTTT

j_call: TRBJ2-7
clone_size: -
v_call: TRBV19
d_call: TRBD2
cdr3_aa: CASSKERDSYEQYF
cdr3_nt: TGTGCCAGTAGTAAGGAGCGGGACTCCTACGAGCAGTACTTC

j_call: TRBJ2-7
clone_size: -
v_call: TRBV15
d_call: TRBD1
cdr3_aa: CATSRDLVGGYSYEQYF
cdr3_nt: TGTGCCACCAGCAGAGACCTCGTAGGGGGCTACTCCTACGAGCAGTACTTC

j_call: TRBJ1-3
clone_size: -
v_call: TRBV28
d_call: -
cdr3_aa: CASSFLAGEGNTIYF
cdr3_nt: -

j_call: TRBJ1-2
clone_size: -
v_call: TRBV5-1
d_call: -
cdr3_aa: CASSLGGLRDYGYTF
cdr3_nt: TGCGCCAGCAGCTTGGGCGGACTGAGGGACTATGGCTACACCTTC

j_call: TRBJ1-5
clone_size: -
v_call: TRBV28
d_call: TRBD1
cdr3_aa: CASSPSPDRGGYQPQHF
cdr3_nt: TGTGCCAGCAGCCCAAGCCCGGACAGGGGAGGCTATCAGCCCCAGCATTTT

j_call: TRBJ2-1
clone_size: -
v_call: TRBV4-1
d_call: TRBD2
cdr3_aa: CASSQVRELEQFF
cdr3_nt: TGCGCCAGCAGCCAAGTGCGGGAGCTTGAGCAGTTCTTC

j_call: TRBJ2-1
clone_size: -
v_call: TRBV2
d_call: TRBD2
cdr3_aa: CATGLAASYNEQFF
cdr3_nt: TGTGCCACCGGACTAGCGGCTTCCTACAATGAGCAGTTCTTC

j_call: TRBJ2-3
clone_size: -
v_call: TRBV6-5
d_call: -
cdr3_aa: CASRRRARGDTQYF
cdr3_nt: TGTGCCAGCAGGAGGAGGGCCCGGGGGGATACGCAGTATTTT

j_call: TRBJ2-5
clone_size: -
v_call: TRBV10-3
d_call: TRBD2
cdr3_aa: CAISGGRGAGVLETQYF
cdr3_nt: TGTGCCATCAGTGGGGGTAGAGGAGCGGGAGTATTGGAGACCCAGTACTTC

j_call: TRBJ2-1
clone_size: -
v_call: TRBV2
d_call: TRBD1
cdr3_aa: CASSETGGNEQFF
cdr3_nt: TGTGCCAGCAGTGAAACAGGGGGAAATGAGCAGTTCTTC

j_call: TRBJ1-4
clone_size: -
v_call: TRBV27
d_call: -
cdr3_aa: CASGYGRNEKLFF
cdr3_nt: TGTGCCAGCGGTTATGGGAGGAATGAAAAACTGTTTTTT

j_call: TRBJ1-2
clone_size: -
v_call: TRBV14
d_call: -
cdr3_aa: CASSQAGLLGYTF
cdr3_nt: TGTGCCAGCAGCCAAGCAGGGTTACTTGGCTACACCTTC

j_call: TRBJ1-1
clone_size: -
v_call: TRBV4-1
d_call: -
cdr3_aa: CASSHGILNTEAFF
cdr3_nt: TGCGCCAGCAGCCACGGGATATTAAACACTGAAGCTTTCTTT

j_call: TRBJ1-6
clone_size: -
v_call: TRBV10-1
d_call: -
cdr3_aa: CSHGRPLHF
cdr3_nt: TGCTCCCATGGGCGACCCCTCCACTTT

j_call: TRBJ2-2
clone_size: -
v_call: TRBV19
d_call: -
cdr3_aa: CASSITQNTGELFF
cdr3_nt: TGTGCCAGTAGTATCACACAGAACACCGGGGAGCTGTTTTTT

j_call: TRBJ2-5
clone_size: -
v_call: TRBV5-4
d_call: -
cdr3_aa: CASSLYGLQETQYF
cdr3_nt: TGTGCCAGCAGCTTGTACGGTCTCCAAGAGACCCAGTACTTC

j_call: TRBJ2-5
clone_size: -
v_call: TRBV5-1
d_call: -
cdr3_aa: CASSRRGGNQETQYF
cdr3_nt: TGCGCCAGCAGCCGCAGGGGTGGGAACCAAGAGACCCAGTACTTC

j_call: TRBJ2-4
clone_size: many
v_call: TRBV9
d_call: TRBD1
cdr3_aa: CASSQAPTGGPKNIQYF
cdr3_nt: TGTGCCAGCAGCCAGGCTCCAACAGGGGGCCCCAAAAACATTCAGTACTTC

j_call: TRBJ1-3
clone_size: -
v_call: TRBV9
d_call: -
cdr3_aa: CASSVEQALSGNTIYF
cdr3_nt: TGTGCCAGCAGCGTAGAACAGGCCCTCTCTGGAAACACCATATATTTT

j_call: TRBJ1-1
clone_size: -
v_call: TRBV25-1
d_call: -
cdr3_aa: CASSEAGFVNTEAFF
cdr3_nt: TGTGCCAGCAGTGAGGCGGGGTTCGTGAACACTGAAGCTTTCTTT

j_call: TRBJ1-5
clone_size: -
v_call: TRBV7-2
d_call: -
cdr3_aa: CASSLRYNQPQHF
cdr3_nt: TGTGCCAGCAGCTTACGGTATAATCAGCCCCAGCATTTT

j_call: TRBJ2-7
clone_size: -
v_call: TRBV12-3/TRBV12-4
d_call: -
cdr3_aa: CASSTNRQGEQYF
cdr3_nt: TGTGCCAGCAGTACCAACCGGCAGGGCGAGCAGTACTTC

j_call: TRBJ2-5
clone_size: once
v_call: TRBV29-1
d_call: TRBD1
cdr3_aa: CSVARGRGSETQYF
cdr3_nt: TGCAGCGTAGCGCGTGGCAGGGGGTCAGAGACCCAGTACTTC

j_call: TRBJ2-2
clone_size: -
v_call: TRBV2
d_call: -
cdr3_aa: CASSVSETGELFF
cdr3_nt: TGTGCCAGCAGTGTAAGCGAGACCGGGGAGCTGTTTTTT

j_call: TRBJ1-2
clone_size: -
v_call: TRBV5-5
d_call: -
cdr3_aa: CASSNGGGNYGYTF
cdr3_nt: TGTGCCAGCAGTAACGGCGGGGGGAACTATGGCTACACCTTC

j_call: TRBJ2-2
clone_size: -
v_call: TRBV4-1
d_call: TRBD2
cdr3_aa: CASSQRWTSGSNTGELFF
cdr3_nt: TGCGCCAGCAGCCAACGGTGGACTAGCGGGTCGAACACCGGGGAGCTGTTTTTT

j_call: TRBJ1-1
clone_size: -
v_call: TRBV28
d_call: -
cdr3_aa: CASSFGVETEAFF
cdr3_nt: TGTGCCAGCAGTTTCGGGGTAGAAACTGAAGCTTTCTTT

j_call: TRBJ2-2
clone_size: -
v_call: TRBV2
d_call: TRBD2
cdr3_aa: CASTTSGSNTGELFF
cdr3_nt: TGTGCCAGCACGACTAGCGGGTCGAACACCGGGGAGCTGTTTTTT

j_call: TRBJ2-1
clone_size: -
v_call: TRBV25-1
d_call: -
cdr3_aa: CASRSTGSYNEQFF
cdr3_nt: TGTGCCAGCAGATCCACGGGGTCCTACAATGAGCAGTTCTTC

j_call: TRBJ2-3
clone_size: -
v_call: TRBV2
d_call: TRBD1
cdr3_aa: CASRVDRGSTDTQYF
cdr3_nt: TGTGCCAGCAGGGTCGACAGGGGTTCCACAGATACGCAGTATTTT

j_call: TRBJ2-7
clone_size: -
v_call: TRBV19
d_call: -
cdr3_aa: CASSIGGTVYEQYF
cdr3_nt: TGTGCCAGTAGTATTGGGGGGACAGTTTACGAGCAGTACTTC

j_call: TRBJ2-7
clone_size: -
v_call: TRBV3-1/TRBV3-2
d_call: -
cdr3_aa: CASSQVGAGEQYF
cdr3_nt: TGTGCCAGCAGTCAAGTCGGGGCGGGGGAGCAGTACTTC

j_call: TRBJ2-1
clone_size: -
v_call: TRBV20-1
d_call: -
cdr3_aa: CSAEDGEQFF
cdr3_nt: TGCAGTGCAGAGGATGGTGAGCAGTTCTTC

j_call: TRBJ2-2
clone_size: once
v_call: TRBV7-6
d_call: TRBD2
cdr3_aa: CASSLGLAGGLATGELFF
cdr3_nt: TGTGCCAGCAGCTTAGGGCTAGCGGGAGGCCTAGCTACCGGGGAGCTGTTTTTT

j_call: TRBJ2-1
clone_size: few
v_call: TRBV9
d_call: -
cdr3_aa: CASSVALGRSSYNEQFF
cdr3_nt: TGTGCCAGCAGCGTAGCCCTTGGGAGGAGCTCCTACAATGAGCAGTTCTTC

j_call: TRBJ2-5
clone_size: -
v_call: TRBV2
d_call: -
cdr3_aa: CASSEVPQGETQYF
cdr3_nt: TGTGCCAGCAGTGAGGTCCCACAGGGAGAGACCCAGTACTTC

j_call: TRBJ2-7
clone_size: -
v_call: TRBV25-1
d_call: -
cdr3_aa: CASSVQGTHEQYF
cdr3_nt: TGTGCCAGCAGTGTCCAGGGAACCCACGAGCAGTACTTC

j_call: TRBJ2-3
clone_size: -
v_call: TRBV12-5
d_call: TRBD2
cdr3_aa: CASGPPLRTSGSREGTDTQYF
cdr3_nt: TGTGCTAGTGGTCCGCCCCTGAGGACTAGCGGGAGTAGGGAGGGAACAGATACGCAGTATTTT